This T cell receptor beta chain was captured in a study of shared clonotypes between healthy human individuals. The data were produced by immunoSEQ multiplex PCR, yet TCRdb's version contains in-frame clones alone and is incomplete. Among millions of clones listed, roughly 92% were seen once. The CDR3 runs to 16 residues. Looked up from germline, CDR1 is KGHSH and CDR2 is LQKENI. J was trimmed by 3 bases and V by 2 bases; bases with no gene match: 9. This chain joins TRBV18 and TRBJ2-5, with TRBD1 identical over 7 bases. This sequence originates from a man aged 18 to 29 in good health. Sequencing was carried out using naive CD4+ T cells sorted from blood. Subset described: CD45RA+ positively selected. For the CDR3, the DNA is TGTGCCAGCTCACCATTTCGCGCAGGGGGAGAAGAGACCCAGTACTTC. Amino acids: CASSPFRAGGEETQYF.